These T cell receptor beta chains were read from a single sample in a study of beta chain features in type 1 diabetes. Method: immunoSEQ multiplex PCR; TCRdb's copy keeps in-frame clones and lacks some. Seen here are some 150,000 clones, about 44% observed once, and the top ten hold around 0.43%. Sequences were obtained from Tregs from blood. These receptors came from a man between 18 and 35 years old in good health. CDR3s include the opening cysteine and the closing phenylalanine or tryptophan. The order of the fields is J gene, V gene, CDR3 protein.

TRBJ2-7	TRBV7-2	CASSPSLLAGSYEQYF
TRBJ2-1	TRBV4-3	CASSQDTGVRFF
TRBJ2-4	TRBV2	CANGAGTGDGIQYF
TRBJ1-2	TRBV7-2	CASSAGQGSRGYTF
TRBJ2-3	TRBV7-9	CASSLGMSGSTDTQYF
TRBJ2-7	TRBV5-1	CASSETGGLRYEQYF
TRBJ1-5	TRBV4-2	CASSQDSSNQPQHF
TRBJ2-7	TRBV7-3	CASSPRTSGLREQYF
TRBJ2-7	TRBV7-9	CASSLAGKSYEQYF
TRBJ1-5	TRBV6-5	CASSYRYRDQPQHF
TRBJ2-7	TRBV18	CASSPVEGPYEQYF
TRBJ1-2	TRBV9	CASSVAFQGATFGYTF
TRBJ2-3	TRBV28	CASSPGLGSATDTQYF
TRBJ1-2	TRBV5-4	CASSLASGQNGYTF
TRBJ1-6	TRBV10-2	CASSEEGTTNGSPLHF
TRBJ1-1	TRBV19	CASRDRLPRVEAFF
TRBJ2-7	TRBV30	CAWSVGASVYEQYF
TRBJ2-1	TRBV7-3	CASSSSGGAGEQFF